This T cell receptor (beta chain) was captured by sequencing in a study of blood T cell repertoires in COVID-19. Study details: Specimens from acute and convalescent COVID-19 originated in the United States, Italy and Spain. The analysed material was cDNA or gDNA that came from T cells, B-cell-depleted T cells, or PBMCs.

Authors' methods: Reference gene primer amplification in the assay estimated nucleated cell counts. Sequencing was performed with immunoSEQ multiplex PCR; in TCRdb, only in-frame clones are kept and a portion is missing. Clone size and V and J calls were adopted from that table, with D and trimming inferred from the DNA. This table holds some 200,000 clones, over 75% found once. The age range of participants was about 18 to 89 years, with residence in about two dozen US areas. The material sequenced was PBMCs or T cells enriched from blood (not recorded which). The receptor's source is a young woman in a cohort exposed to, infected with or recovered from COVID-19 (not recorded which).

The CDR3: CASSRDTSYEQYF. The DNA of the CDR3 is TGCGCCAGCAGCAGGGACACCTCCTACGAGCAGTACTTC. The chain is built from TRBV5-1 and TRBJ2-7; tentative D call: TRBD1 (6 bases). V was shortened by 4 bases and J by 0 bases, with 8 bases between the two germline ends. Germline CDR1 and CDR2: SGHRS and YFSETQ. The length of the CDR3 is 13 residues.